The rows below give T cell receptor beta chains drawn from one sample of a study of T cell changes during pregnancy in multiple sclerosis. Measured with immunoSEQ multiplex PCR; TCRdb has only the in-frame clones, and not every one. The table lists fewer than 65,000 clones, about nine tenths of them singletons, with 2% to 2.5% in the top ten. The sample here was peripheral blood, taken in the third trimester of pregnancy. The source is a female donor in good health, enrolled as a control in a pregnancy study. The CDR3 runs from the conserved cysteine through the conserved F or W. The D gene is left open where the match is weak. A clone size is listed for some rows: how often the clone was seen (once, few, many), or a class if it is expanded.

>TRBV6-5|TRBJ1-1|-|-
TGTGCCAGCAGTTCGGCTGACAGGCCGAACACTGAAGCTTTCTTT
CASSSADRPNTEAFF
>TRBV19|TRBJ2-7|-|-
TGTGCCAGTAGCCTCCCTAAAGGGGACTACGAGCAGTACTTC
CASSLPKGDYEQYF
>TRBV6-5|TRBJ1-5|-|-
TGTGCCAGCAGTTCCGCGGGGGGTGGACAGCCCCAGCATTTT
CASSSAGGGQPQHF
>TRBV4-1|TRBJ2-4|TRBD1|-
TGCGCCAGCAGCCAGGCCGGACAGGGAAACATTCAGTACTTC
CASSQAGQGNIQYF
>TRBV6-6|TRBJ1-1|TRBD1|few
TGTGCCAGCAGTAGGAGACAGGGGAACACTGAAGCTTTCTTT
CASSRRQGNTEAFF
>TRBV6-5|TRBJ2-7|-|-
TGTGCCAGCAGTTGGACAGCTAGCTCCTACGAGCAGTACTTC
CASSWTASSYEQYF
>TRBV5-1|TRBJ2-1|TRBD2|-
TGCGCCAGCAGCTTGGGAGCGGGAGGCGAGCAGTTCTTC
CASSLGAGGEQFF
>TRBV4-1|TRBJ2-7|-|-
TGCGCCAGCAGCCAAGGGGCCGGGACACCCACCTACGAGCAGTACTTC
CASSQGAGTPTYEQYF
>TRBV11-1|TRBJ2-3|-|-
TGTGCCAGCAGCTTAGGTGTGGGGGGGGCGCAAGATACGCAGTATTTT
CASSLGVGGAQDTQYF
>TRBV28|TRBJ2-2|-|-
TGTGCCAGCAGTTTGACAGGATCAGACTACGGGGAGCTGTTTTTT
CASSLTGSDYGELFF
>TRBV19|TRBJ1-2|TRBD1|-
TGTGCCAGCCGAAGAGGGGACAGGGGGAACTATGGCTACACCTTC
CASRRGDRGNYGYTF
>TRBV5-6|TRBJ1-2|TRBD1|-
TGTGCCAGCAGCTCGGGACAGGGGGCCGGTGGCTACACCTTC
CASSSGQGAGGYTF
>TRBV19|TRBJ1-2|-|-
TGTGCCAGTAGGGAAAAGACATGGCTTGAGGGCTACACCTTC
CASREKTWLEGYTF
>TRBV4-2|TRBJ2-1|TRBD2|-
TGTGCCAGCAGCCAAGAGGCTAGCGGGGTATATTATGAGCAGTTCTTC
CASSQEASGVYYEQFF
>TRBV11-2|TRBJ2-7|-|-
TGTGCCAGCAGCTTAGGTTTTAGCTCCTACGAGCAGTACTTC
CASSLGFSSYEQYF
>TRBV6-4|TRBJ2-7|-|-
TGTGCCAGCAGTGATCGGGTAGCGGTTTACGAGCAGTACTTC
CASSDRVAVYEQYF
>TRBV7-2|TRBJ2-1|TRBD2|-
TGTGCCAGCAGCCCCCGACTAGCGTCTGGAAGCTCCTACAATGAGCAGTTCTTC
CASSPRLASGSSYNEQFF
>TRBV28|TRBJ2-1|-|-
TGTGCCAGCAGCCCCCCCACCTACAGGAAATCCTACAATGAGCAGTTCTTC
CASSPPTYRKSYNEQFF
>TRBV28|TRBJ2-1|-|-
TGTGCCAGCAGTTTACTGAGTGGTAGCGGCCACTCCTACAATGAGCAGTTCTTC
CASSLLSGSGHSYNEQFF
>TRBV14|TRBJ1-6|-|-
TGTGCCAGCAGAAGGGGTGGCACCTATAATTCACCCCTCCACTTT
CASRRGGTYNSPLHF
>TRBV30|TRBJ1-4|-|-
TGTGCCTGGAGTGTTGGGATTCCGACAGGCCGAAATGAAAAACTGTTTTTT
CAWSVGIPTGRNEKLFF
>TRBV7-9|TRBJ2-7|-|once
TGTGCCAGCAGCTTATTCGTCGAGCAGTACTTC
CASSLFVEQYF
>TRBV15|TRBJ2-7|-|-
TGTGCCACCAGCAGCCGGGGTGGCACCTACGAGCAGTACTTC
CATSSRGGTYEQYF
>TRBV19|TRBJ2-1|TRBD2|-
TGTGCCAGTATCGGTATAGCGGGAGGTGGGGAGCAGTTCTTC
CASIGIAGGGEQFF
>TRBV28|TRBJ1-1|-|-
TGTGCCAGCAGTTTATCTGGGGGCATGAACACTGAAGCTTTCTTT
CASSLSGGMNTEAFF
>TRBV5-4|TRBJ2-4|TRBD2|-
TGTGCCAGCAGCTCGGGACTAGCGGGAGTCGGAAACATTCAGTACTTC
CASSSGLAGVGNIQYF
>TRBV9|TRBJ2-7|TRBD1|-
TGTGCCAGCAGCGTAGGGACAGGGTTAACCTACGAGCAGTACTTC
CASSVGTGLTYEQYF
>TRBV27|TRBJ2-1|-|-
TGTGCCAGCGGACTTTTGGATGAGCAGTTCTTC
CASGLLDEQFF
>TRBV7-9|TRBJ1-5|-|once
TGTGCCAGCAGCTTAGAAGCAGGGTCCCAGCATTTT
CASSLEAGSQHF
>TRBV6-1|TRBJ2-7|-|-
TGTGCCAGCAGCCGGGAAACCATTCCCTACGAGCAGTACTTC
CASSRETIPYEQYF
>TRBV6-1|TRBJ2-7|TRBD2|-
TGTGCCAGCACCGCGGGGGGGGACGAGCAGTACTTC
CASTAGGDEQYF
>TRBV5-1|TRBJ2-7|-|-
TGCGCCAGCAGCTTAGCCGGACTTGGCTACGAGCAGTACTTC
CASSLAGLGYEQYF
>TRBV2|TRBJ2-3|TRBD2|-
TGTGCCAGCAGTGGAAGGCTAGCGGGGCGTAAAACTAGCACAGATACGCAGTATTTT
CASSGRLAGRKTSTDTQYF
>TRBV28|TRBJ2-7|-|-
TGTGCCAGCACGGAGGGGTACGAGCAGTACTTC
CASTEGYEQYF
>TRBV18|TRBJ2-1|TRBD1|-
TGTGCCAGCTCACCGTCGGACAGGGCTTCCTACAATGAGCAGTTCTTC
CASSPSDRASYNEQFF
>TRBV25-1|TRBJ1-6|-|few
TGTGCCAGCACCTGGGGGGGGGATAATTCACCCCTCCACTTT
CASTWGGDNSPLHF
>TRBV19|TRBJ2-7|TRBD2|-
TGTGCCAGTAGTCCCAGCGGGAGGACGATTTACGAGCAGTACTTC
CASSPSGRTIYEQYF
>TRBV11-2|TRBJ2-5|-|-
TGTGCCAGCAGCTTAGACCCCGGTTGGGAGACCCAGTACTTC
CASSLDPGWETQYF
>TRBV7-2|TRBJ2-5|TRBD1|once
TGTGCCAGCAGCATCAGACAGGGGGGACCAGAGACCCAGTACTTC
CASSIRQGGPETQYF
>TRBV12-5|TRBJ1-2|TRBD1|once
TGTGCTAGTGGTTTGGAGGGACAGGGGGCGCTTAACTATGGCTACACCTTC
CASGLEGQGALNYGYTF
>TRBV19|TRBJ2-1|TRBD2|-
TGTGCCAGTAGTATTGGGCGGGGGAGCATGAATGAGCAGTTCTTC
CASSIGRGSMNEQFF
>TRBV27|TRBJ1-4|-|-
TGTGCCAGCAAATCCACCGGGGGGCTCTGGGAAAAACTGTTTTTT
CASKSTGGLWEKLFF
>TRBV28|TRBJ2-3|TRBD2|-
TGTGCCAGCAGACTAGGGACTAGCCGCACAGATACGCAGTATTTT
CASRLGTSRTDTQYF
>TRBV7-9|TRBJ2-6|-|-
TGTGCCAGCAGCTTCCTCACTGACTCTGGGGCCAACGTCCTGACTTTC
CASSFLTDSGANVLTF
>TRBV6-5|TRBJ2-7|-|once
TGTGCCAGCACTAGAGGAATCTCCTACGAGCAGTACTTC
CASTRGISYEQYF
>TRBV30|TRBJ2-3|-|-
TGTGCCTGGAGTGTACGGCACGGGGGGCGAGGGGATACGCAGTATTTT
CAWSVRHGGRGDTQYF
>TRBV28|TRBJ2-7|TRBD2|-
TGTGCCAGCAGTTTCGGGGGGGGGAGCTCCTACGAGCAGTACTTC
CASSFGGGSSYEQYF
>TRBV6-6|TRBJ1-1|-|-
TGTGCCAGCAGGGAAACAGCCGGCGGGGCTTTCTTT
CASRETAGGAFF
>TRBV6-4|TRBJ2-1|TRBD2|once
TGTGCCAGCCCCCCCCGCTCTAGCGGGAGGAGGAGGAATGAGCAGTTCTTC
CASPPRSSGRRRNEQFF
>TRBV27|TRBJ2-7|-|-
TGTGCCAGCAGTTTTCAAGGGGGCTACGAGCAGTACTTC
CASSFQGGYEQYF
>TRBV28|TRBJ1-1|-|-
TGTGCCAGCGCCCGAAGCGGGGGGACTGAAGCTTTCTTT
CASARSGGTEAFF
>TRBV5-1|TRBJ1-3|-|-
TGCGCCAGCAGCCCGGGACTTACGAGCTCTGGAAACACCATATATTTT
CASSPGLTSSGNTIYF
>TRBV29-1|TRBJ2-1|TRBD1|-
TGCAGCGTGGCTCGTGGGACAGGGGCGGGGAATGAGCAGTTCTTC
CSVARGTGAGNEQFF
>TRBV27|TRBJ2-7|TRBD1|-
TGTGCCAGCAGCCGTAGACAGGGTTATGAGCAGTACTTC
CASSRRQGYEQYF
>TRBV27|TRBJ2-1|TRBD2|-
TGTGCCAGCAGTTTGGAGGGGACTAGCGGGCTTGAGTACAATGAGCAGTTCTTC
CASSLEGTSGLEYNEQFF
>TRBV27|TRBJ1-2|TRBD1|-
TGTGCCAGCAGTCCGACACAGGGGGGCTATGGCTACACCTTC
CASSPTQGGYGYTF
>TRBV28|TRBJ2-7|TRBD1|-
TGTGCCAGCAGTCGAGGACAGGGGGCTTATTACGAGCAGTACTTC
CASSRGQGAYYEQYF
>TRBV27|TRBJ2-7|TRBD1|-
TGTGCCAGCAGCTCTTCTACAGGGGACAGGGGTTTTAAGCAGTACTTC
CASSSSTGDRGFKQYF
>TRBV10-3|TRBJ2-5|TRBD2|-
TGTGCCATCAAGGGCAGCGCCGGGACTAGCGGGAGGGAGGGAGAGACCCAGTACTTC
CAIKGSAGTSGREGETQYF
>TRBV19|TRBJ2-1|TRBD2|-
TGTGCCAGTAGTATGAATGGCGGGGGGATAGGTACGGGAAATGAGCAGTTCTTC
CASSMNGGGIGTGNEQFF